This TCR beta chain was obtained from a study of T cells in Graves' hyperthyroidism and ophthalmopathy. Researchers amplified the TCR beta CDR3 regions from RNA transcripts. First-round RT-PCR targeting the TCR CDR3 was performed with the HTBI primer set. TCRdb reanalysed the multiplex PCR reads using MiXCR and keeps one entry per CDR3 protein. The sample lists a few hundred thousand distinct CDR3 sequences, 14% occurring once. V lost 4 bases to trimming and J lost 3 bases, with 9 bases between them. CDR3 size: 14 residues. The germline V gene encodes CDR1 KGHDR and CDR2 SFDVKD. To note about this clonotype: Its antigen is currently unknown.

Exclusion followed for patients with uncontrolled infection, other autoimmune disease, pregnancy or lactation. Study-level results: It was a median around 6 months before onset that the model predicted ophthalmopathy. Most clonotypes expanded in the thyroid (above 0.001) were also present in blood.

The V gene is TRBV24-1, the J gene TRBJ2-1; either TRBD1 or TRBD2 may supply D (5 bases each). The sequencing input was blood. This sequence was found in a woman aged 40 to 50 with Graves' hyperthyroidism. The CDR3 sequence: CATSDGDVYNEQFF. DNA of the CDR3: TGTGCCACCAGTGACGGGGACGTCTACAATGAGCAGTTCTTC.